Each of the 14 T cell receptor beta chains below was sequenced from the same sample in a study of blood T cell repertoires in COVID-19. Only in-frame clones appear in the TCRdb table, and some are missing; sequencing was by immunoSEQ multiplex PCR. The data show 200,000 to 250,000 clones, more than 75% seen once. The sequencing input was peripheral blood. The receptors were sampled from a woman older than 75 with COVID-19, enrolled during active disease.

This sequence joins TRBV19 and TRBJ1-2; 8 bases fit TRBD1. CDR1 and CDR2 from the germline V gene are LNHDA and SQIVND (reference sequence). Trimming cost V 3 bases and J 2 bases; bases outside gene matches: 5. The CDR3 runs 15 residues. Here the CDR3 reads CASSIGTGANYGYTF. DNA for the CDR3: TGTGCCAGTAGTATCGGGACAGGCGCGAACTATGGCTACACCTTC.

The J gene is TRBJ2-7, the V gene TRBV12-3 or TRBV12-4, with 7 positions matching TRBD1. V shed 3 bases, J shed 9 bases, and the junction held 5 bases outside the gene matches. The CDR3 consists of 12 residues. CDR3 protein: CASSLKQGRQYF. CDR3 nucleotide sequence: TGTGCCAGCAGTTTGAAACAGGGGAGGCAGTACTTC.

The rearrangement links TRBV7-2 to TRBJ1-2, with D uncertain. Trimming cost V 5 bases and J 4 bases, with 8 bases left between them. The germline gives CDR1 SGHTA, CDR2 FQGNSA. The CDR3 covers 12 residues. The CDR3 reads CASSPDTYGYTF. Here the CDR3 DNA reads TGTGCCAGCAGCCCAGACACCTATGGCTACACCTTC.

The chain uses TRBV2 and TRBJ1-2; 9 positions agree with TRBD1. V lost 6 bases and J lost 2; bases outside the gene matches: 4. The CDR3 totals 14 residues. Germline CDR1 SNHLY, CDR2 FYNNEI. DNA of the CDR3: TGTGCCAGCAGAGTTACAGGGGGCAACTATGGCTACACCTTC. Translating it yields CASRVTGGNYGYTF.

This rearrangement joins TRBV20-1 to TRBJ1-6, with a tentative D call TRBD1 (5 bases). CDR3 length equals 15 residues. Between the trimmed V and J ends, which lost 3 bases and 8 bases, there was a span of 17 bases. The V gene's germline CDR1 is DFQATT and CDR2 SNEGSKA (reference sequence). The CDR3 nucleotides are TGCAGTGCTAGTAGGGGCGCGGGGGAATATTCACCCCTCCACTTT. Amino acids: CSASRGAGEYSPLHF.

This chain joins TRBV7-2 and TRBJ1-2; D remains unclear. Germline loops: CDR1 SGHTA, CDR2 FQGNSA. The CDR3 covers 15 residues. The V end lost 4 bases, the J end lost 6 bases, and 18 bases lay between the germline ends. CDR3: CASSSAAQIGNGYTF. The CDR3 DNA reads as TGTGCCAGCAGCTCAGCGGCACAGATCGGTAATGGCTACACCTTC.

The genes are TRBV18 and TRBJ2-5, with TRBD2 matching over 14 bases. In germline, CDR1 is KGHSH, CDR2 LQKENI. The CDR3 length is 16 residues. V was clipped by 6 bases and J by 4 bases; unmatched bases: 7. The CDR3 loop is CASSRGLAGGGETQYF. CDR3 coding DNA: TGTGCCAGCTCTCGCGGACTAGCGGGAGGAGGAGAGACCCAGTACTTC.

Note on this clone: Additional DNA sequences in this sample encode the identical CDR3. The genes are TRBV6-5 and TRBJ1-2; weak D call: TRBD1 (5 bases). CDR3 length equals 12 residues. Germline V CDR1 and CDR2: MNHEY, SVGAGI. The V end lost 6 bases, the J end lost 4 bases, and 9 bases lay between the germline ends. Here the CDR3 DNA reads TGTGCCAGCAGATCAACAGGCTATGGCTACACCTTC. Translating it yields CASRSTGYGYTF.

The rearrangement links TRBV6-2 or TRBV6-3 to TRBJ1-5; D remains unclear. The CDR3 sequence is 16 residues long. CDR1 and CDR2 (germline): MNHEY, SVGEGT. Trimming took 6 bases from V and 0 from J, leaving 15 bases between them. CDR3 residues: CASSPRGRSSNQPQHF. CDR3 coding DNA: TGTGCCAGCAGCCCCCGGGGAAGGAGTAGCAATCAGCCCCAGCATTTT.

The V call is TRBV6-5, the J call TRBJ1-1; the D is unclear. Germline V lookup: CDR1 MNHEY, CDR2 SVGAGI. Trimming shortened V by 7 bases and J by 4 bases, and 10 bases separated the two germline ends. The CDR3 loop spans 12 amino acids. The CDR3 nucleotides are TGTGCCAGCACTAAGTACGGCACTGAAGCTTTCTTT. Protein sequence: CASTKYGTEAFF.

This clone was counted once. The junction and the germline gene differ at one end; a read error may be behind it. V usage is TRBV11-2 and J usage is TRBJ1-3, with a tentative D call TRBD1 (6 bases). Germline CDR1 reads SGHAT; CDR2 reads FQNNGV. CDR3 size: 13 residues. CDR3 sequence reads: CASSLDARTALSF. The CDR3 region has the DNA TGTGCCAGCAGCTTAGATGCCCGGACAGCCCTATCTTTT.

The V call is TRBV29-1, the J call TRBJ2-1, with 7 bases lining up with TRBD2. This CDR3 spans 14 amino acids. Germline V gene sequence: CDR1 SQVTM, CDR2 ANQGSEA. The V segment lost 2 bases and the J segment 4 bases; nucleotides outside the gene matches: 5. CDR3 loop: CSVERGVGYNEQFF. The CDR3 DNA follows: TGCAGCGTTGAACGGGGGGTGGGGTACAATGAGCAGTTCTTC.

The V call is TRBV20-1, the J call TRBJ1-2; perhaps TRBD1 as D (6 bases). The CDR3 length is 12 residues. The germline gives CDR1 DFQATT, CDR2 SNEGSKA (reference sequence). The V end was cut by 3 bases, the J end by 4 bases, with 9 bases between. The CDR3 is CSASGGPYGYTF. The DNA for the CDR3 is TGCAGTGCTAGTGGGGGCCCCTATGGCTACACCTTC.

This clone is a singleton in its sample. The chain is built from TRBV29-1 and TRBJ2-1; 8 bases match TRBD1. This CDR3 has 13 residues. Germline V gene lookup returns CDR1 SQVTM and CDR2 ANQGSEA. Trimming cost V 7 bases and J 3 bases; bases outside gene matches: 5. The CDR3 coding sequence is TGCAGCGGGATCGGGACAGGCTACAATGAGCAGTTCTTC. Its translation is CSGIGTGYNEQFF.